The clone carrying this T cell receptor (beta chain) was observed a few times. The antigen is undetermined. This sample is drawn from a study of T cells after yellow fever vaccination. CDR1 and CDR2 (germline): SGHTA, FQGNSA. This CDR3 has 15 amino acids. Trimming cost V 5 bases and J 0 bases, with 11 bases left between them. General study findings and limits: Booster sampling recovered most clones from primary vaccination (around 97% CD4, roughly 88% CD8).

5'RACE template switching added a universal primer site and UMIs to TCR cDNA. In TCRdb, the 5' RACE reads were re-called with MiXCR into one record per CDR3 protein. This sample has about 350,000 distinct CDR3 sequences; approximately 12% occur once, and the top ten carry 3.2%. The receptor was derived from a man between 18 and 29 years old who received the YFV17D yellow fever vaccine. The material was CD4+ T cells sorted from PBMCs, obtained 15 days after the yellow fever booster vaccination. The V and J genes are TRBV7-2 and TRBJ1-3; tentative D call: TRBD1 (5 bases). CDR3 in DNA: TGTGCCAGCAGCATTGGACAATTCTCTGGAAACACCATATATTTT. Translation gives CASSIGQFSGNTIYF. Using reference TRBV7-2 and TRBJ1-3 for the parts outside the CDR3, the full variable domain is GAGVSQSPSNKVTEKGKDVELRCDPISGHTALYWYRQSLGQGLEFLIYFQGNSAPDKSGLPSDRFSAERTGGSVSTLTIQRTQQEDSAVYLCASSIGQFSGNTIYFGEGSWLTVV.